The clone carrying this T cell receptor beta chain has more than one count but fewer than ten. Its specificity is not known. The record originates from a study of post-analysis software for immune sequencing data. On the study more broadly: The disease courses spanned relapsing-remitting, secondary progressive and progressive-relapsing forms of multiple sclerosis.

Each TCR beta cDNA library carried unique molecular identifiers. Some 500,000 cDNA molecules were obtained per 1 to 10 million input T cells. TCRdb fed the PCR reads into MiXCR, producing one record per CDR3 protein. This table has some 690,000 distinct CDR3 sequences, 55% to 60% appearing once. The study, taken as a whole, reports: Roughly five TRBV segments appeared more often in patients than in controls, and TRBV5-6, TRBV5-1 and TRBV20-1 were among these. Analysis by F measure revealed that same-batch samples clustered strongly together.

CDR1 and CDR2 (germline): SGHDT, YYEEEE. The CDR3 extends over 15 amino acids. The junction had 8 bases not matched to a gene; V was cut back by 2 bases and J by 10 bases. The sequence came from a girl under 10 years old with multiple sclerosis. Sequencing input: blood. This chain joins TRBV5-6 and TRBJ2-1, with TRBD2 matching 11 bases. This CDR3 reads CASSFRASGRREQFF. The CDR3 DNA sequence: TGTGCCAGCAGCTTCAGGGCTAGCGGGAGGCGGGAGCAGTTCTTC.